This TCR beta chain was sequenced in a study of regulatory T cells in long-lasting Graves disease. Study background: Antithyroid drugs had been taken by newly diagnosed Graves' patients for under 3 months.

Arm-PCR of CDR3 regions with iRepertoire HTBI primers generated TCR beta libraries. MiXCR, applied by TCRdb to the multiplex PCR reads, yields one record per CDR3 protein. The sample carries about 530,000 distinct CDR3 sequences, around 16% recorded once. This clonotype showed up many times. This sample's time point: newly diagnosed GD, antithyroid drugs for less than 3 months. PBMC RNA was the source of the TCR library. Blood from the periphery, 8.5 to 9 milliliters in all, was drawn into EDTA tubes. CDR1 MNHEY and CDR2 SVGAGI come from the germline V gene. The CDR3 totals 15 residues. V was trimmed by 0 bases and J by 4 bases, leaving 12 bases between them. The sample also formed part of further work on T cells in Graves' hyperthyroidism and ophthalmopathy.

The origin of this receptor is a woman aged 35 to 59 with Graves disease. This chain connects TRBV6-5 to TRBJ2-5; the D gene is possibly TRBD2 (5 bases). The material was peripheral blood mononuclear cells (PBMCs), obtained at new diagnosis, from a patient treated with antithyroid drugs. CDR3 sequence (DNA): TGTGCCAGCAGTTACTCCTATAGAAGCGGAGAGACCCAGTACTTC. It yields the protein CASSYSYRSGETQYF.